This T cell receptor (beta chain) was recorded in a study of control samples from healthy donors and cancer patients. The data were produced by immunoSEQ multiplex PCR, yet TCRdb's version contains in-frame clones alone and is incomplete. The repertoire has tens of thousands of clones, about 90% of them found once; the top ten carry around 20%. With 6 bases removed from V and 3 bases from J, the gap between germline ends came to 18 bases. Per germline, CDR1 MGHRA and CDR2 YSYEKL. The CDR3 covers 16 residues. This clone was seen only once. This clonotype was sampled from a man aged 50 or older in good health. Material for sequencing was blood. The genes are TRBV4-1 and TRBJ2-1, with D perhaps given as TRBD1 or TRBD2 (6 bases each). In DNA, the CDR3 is TGCGCCAGCAGTCGTGTCGGGGGCCTTAACTACAATGAGCAGTTCTTC. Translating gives CASSRVGGLNYNEQFF.